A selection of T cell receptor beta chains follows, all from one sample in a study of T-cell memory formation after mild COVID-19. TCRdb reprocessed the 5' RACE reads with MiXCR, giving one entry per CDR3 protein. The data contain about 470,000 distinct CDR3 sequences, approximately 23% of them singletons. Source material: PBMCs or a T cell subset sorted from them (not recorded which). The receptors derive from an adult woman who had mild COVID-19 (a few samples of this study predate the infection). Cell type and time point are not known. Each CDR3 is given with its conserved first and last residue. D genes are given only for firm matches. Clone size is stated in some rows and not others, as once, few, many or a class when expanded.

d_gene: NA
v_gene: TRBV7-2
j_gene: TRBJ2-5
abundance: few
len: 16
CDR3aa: CASSLVIQGSSETQYF
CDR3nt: TGTGCCAGCAGCTTAGTGATTCAGGGATCGTCAGAGACCCAGTACTTC

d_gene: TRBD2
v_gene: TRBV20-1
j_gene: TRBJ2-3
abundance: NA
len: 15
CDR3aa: CSAGLAGAYTDTQYF
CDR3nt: TGCAGTGCTGGTCTAGCGGGAGCCTACACAGATACGCAGTATTTT

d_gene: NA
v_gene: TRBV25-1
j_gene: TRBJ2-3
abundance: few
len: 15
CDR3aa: CASSEYSPGTDTQYF
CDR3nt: TGTGCCAGCAGTGAATATAGCCCAGGAACGGATACGCAGTATTTT

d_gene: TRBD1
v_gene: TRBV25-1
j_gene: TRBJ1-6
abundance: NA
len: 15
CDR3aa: CASSVTGTDNSPLHF
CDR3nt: TGTGCCAGCAGTGTAACCGGGACAGATAATTCACCCCTCCACTTT

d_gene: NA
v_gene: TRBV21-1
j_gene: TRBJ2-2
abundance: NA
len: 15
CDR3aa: CASSKGKRDTGELFF
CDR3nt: TGTGCCAGCAGCAAAGGAAAGAGGGACACCGGGGAGCTGTTTTTT

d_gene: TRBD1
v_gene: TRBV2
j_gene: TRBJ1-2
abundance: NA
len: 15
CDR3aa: CASSLTGEPIYGYTF
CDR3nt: TGTGCCAGCAGTTTAACAGGGGAACCCATCTATGGCTACACCTTC

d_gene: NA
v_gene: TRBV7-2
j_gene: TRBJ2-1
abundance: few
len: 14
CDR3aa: CASSLAREYNEQFF
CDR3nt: TGTGCCAGCAGCTTAGCCCGGGAGTACAATGAGCAGTTCTTC

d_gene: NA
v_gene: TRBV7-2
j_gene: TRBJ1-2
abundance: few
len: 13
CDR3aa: CASSSDSGYGYTF
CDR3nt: TGTGCCAGCAGCTCTGATTCGGGCTATGGCTACACCTTC

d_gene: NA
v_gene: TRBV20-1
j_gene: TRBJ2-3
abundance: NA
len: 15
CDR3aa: CSARLALSVADTQYF
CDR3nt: TGCAGTGCTAGACTCGCGCTTAGCGTGGCAGATACGCAGTATTTT

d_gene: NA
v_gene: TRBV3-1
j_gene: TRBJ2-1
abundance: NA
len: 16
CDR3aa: CASSRHDGGSYNEQFF
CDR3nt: TGTGCCAGCAGCCGGCACGACGGGGGCTCCTACAATGAGCAGTTCTTC

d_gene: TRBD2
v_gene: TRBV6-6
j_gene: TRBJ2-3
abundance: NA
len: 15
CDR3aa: CASRNTAGGTDTQYF
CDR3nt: TGTGCCAGCAGAAACACAGCGGGGGGCACAGATACGCAGTATTTT

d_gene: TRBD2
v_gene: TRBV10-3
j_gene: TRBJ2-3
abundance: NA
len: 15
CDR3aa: CATSSTGGVTDTQYF
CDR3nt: TGTGCCACCTCCTCCACGGGGGGGGTTACAGATACGCAGTATTTT

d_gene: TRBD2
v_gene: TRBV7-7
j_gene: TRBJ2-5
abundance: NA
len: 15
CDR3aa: CASSLGLAGIETQYF
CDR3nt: TGTGCTAGCAGCTTAGGACTAGCGGGGATAGAGACCCAGTACTTC

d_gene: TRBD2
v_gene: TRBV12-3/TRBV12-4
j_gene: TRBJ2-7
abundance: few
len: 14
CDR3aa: CASTHREEPYEQYF
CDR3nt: TGTGCCAGCACACATCGGGAGGAACCCTACGAGCAGTACTTC

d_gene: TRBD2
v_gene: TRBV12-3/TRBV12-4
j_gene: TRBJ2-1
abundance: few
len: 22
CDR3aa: CASSLRLPQPTAGGPPYNEQFF
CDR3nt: TGTGCCAGCAGTTTAAGACTTCCTCAGCCGACAGCGGGAGGGCCTCCCTACAATGAGCAGTTCTTC

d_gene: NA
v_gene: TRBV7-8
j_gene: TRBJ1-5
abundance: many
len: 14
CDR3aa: CASSFDSGNQPQHF
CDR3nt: TGTGCCAGCAGCTTCGACAGCGGCAATCAGCCCCAGCATTTT

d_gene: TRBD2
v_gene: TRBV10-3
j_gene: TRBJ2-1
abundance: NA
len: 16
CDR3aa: CAISVDSGGPYNEQFF
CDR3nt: TGTGCCATCAGTGTTGATAGCGGGGGCCCTTACAATGAGCAGTTCTTC

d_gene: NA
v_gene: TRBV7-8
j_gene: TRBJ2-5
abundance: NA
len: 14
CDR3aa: CASSLGRGGETQYF
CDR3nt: TGTGCCAGCAGCTTAGGCAGGGGCGGGGAGACCCAGTACTTC

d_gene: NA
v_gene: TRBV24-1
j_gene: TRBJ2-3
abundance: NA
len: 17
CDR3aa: CATSDRRSEASTDTQYF
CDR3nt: TGTGCCACCAGTGATCGTCGGTCGGAAGCGAGCACAGATACGCAGTATTTT

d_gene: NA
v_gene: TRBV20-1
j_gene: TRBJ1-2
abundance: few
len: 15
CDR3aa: CSASHTSRTRYGYTF
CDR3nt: TGCAGTGCTAGCCACACCTCCAGGACTCGCTATGGCTACACCTTC

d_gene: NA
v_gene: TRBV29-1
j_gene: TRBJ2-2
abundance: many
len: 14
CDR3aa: CSVAEEGVTGELFF
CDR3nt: TGCAGCGTTGCTGAAGAGGGGGTCACCGGGGAGCTGTTTTTT

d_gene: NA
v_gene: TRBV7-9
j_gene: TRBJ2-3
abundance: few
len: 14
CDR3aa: CASRDTRSTDTQYF
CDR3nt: TGTGCCAGCAGGGACACCAGGAGCACAGATACGCAGTATTTT

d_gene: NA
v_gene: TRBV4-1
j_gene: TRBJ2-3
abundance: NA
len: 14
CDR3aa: CASSLDGITDTQYF
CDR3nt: TGCGCCAGCAGCCTCGACGGGATCACAGATACGCAGTATTTT

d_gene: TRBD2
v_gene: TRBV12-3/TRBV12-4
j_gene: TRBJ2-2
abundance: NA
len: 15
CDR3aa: CASSTVAGGTGELFF
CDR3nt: TGTGCCAGCAGTACAGTAGCGGGAGGCACCGGGGAGCTGTTTTTT

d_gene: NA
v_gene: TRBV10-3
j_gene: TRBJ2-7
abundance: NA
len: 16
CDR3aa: CAISETGPDGFYEQYF
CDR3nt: TGTGCCATCAGTGAAACCGGACCGGACGGGTTCTACGAGCAGTACTTC

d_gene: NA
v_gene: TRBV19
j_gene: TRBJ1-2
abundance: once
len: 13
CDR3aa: CASSTVQLYGYTF
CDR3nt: TGTGCCAGTAGTACCGTCCAGCTCTATGGCTACACCTTC

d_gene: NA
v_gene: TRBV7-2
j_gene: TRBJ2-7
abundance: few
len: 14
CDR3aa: CASSLGFVALEQYF
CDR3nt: TGTGCCAGCAGCTTGGGGTTCGTGGCCCTCGAGCAGTACTTC

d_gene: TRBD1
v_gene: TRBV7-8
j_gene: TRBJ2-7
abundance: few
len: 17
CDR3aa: CASSLGTGGLESYEQYF
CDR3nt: TGTGCCAGCAGCTTAGGTACAGGGGGTTTAGAGTCCTACGAGCAGTACTTC

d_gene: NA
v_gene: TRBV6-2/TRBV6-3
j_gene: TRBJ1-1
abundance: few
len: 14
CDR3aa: CASSYSTKNTEAFF
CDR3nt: TGTGCCAGCAGTTACTCTACAAAGAACACTGAAGCTTTCTTT

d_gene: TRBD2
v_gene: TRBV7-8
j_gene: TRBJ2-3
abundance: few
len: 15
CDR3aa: CASSYGLASTDTQYF
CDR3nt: TGTGCCAGCAGCTACGGACTAGCAAGCACAGATACGCAGTATTTT

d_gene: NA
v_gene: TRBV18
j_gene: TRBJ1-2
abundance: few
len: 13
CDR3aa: CASSPSGDYGYTF
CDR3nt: TGTGCCAGCTCACCCTCGGGAGACTATGGCTACACCTTC

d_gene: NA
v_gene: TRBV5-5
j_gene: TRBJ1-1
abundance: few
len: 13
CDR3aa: CASSFYKHTEAFF
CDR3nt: TGTGCCAGCAGCTTTTATAAGCACACTGAAGCTTTCTTT

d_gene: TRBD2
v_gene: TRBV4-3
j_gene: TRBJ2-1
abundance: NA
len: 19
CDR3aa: CASSQQTGRTSGSNNEQFF
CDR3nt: TGCGCCAGCAGCCAGCAAACGGGCCGGACTAGCGGGAGTAACAATGAGCAGTTCTTC

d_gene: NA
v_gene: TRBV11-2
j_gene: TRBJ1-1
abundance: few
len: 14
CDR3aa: CASSLNGGLVGAFF
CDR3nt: TGTGCCAGCAGCCTAAACGGAGGGCTAGTTGGGGCTTTCTTT

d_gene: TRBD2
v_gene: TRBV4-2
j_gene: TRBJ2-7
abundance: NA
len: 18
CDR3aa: CASSQGLAGATGTHEQYF
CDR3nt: TGTGCCAGCAGCCAAGGTCTAGCGGGAGCTACCGGGACCCACGAGCAGTACTTC

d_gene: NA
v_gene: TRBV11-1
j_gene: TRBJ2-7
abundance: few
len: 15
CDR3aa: CASRFRGTYSYEQYF
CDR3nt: TGTGCCAGCAGATTTAGGGGTACCTACTCCTACGAGCAGTACTTC

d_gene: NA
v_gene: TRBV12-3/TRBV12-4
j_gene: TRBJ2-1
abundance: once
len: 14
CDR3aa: CASRFTGNHNEQFF
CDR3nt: TGTGCCAGCAGATTCACCGGGAACCACAATGAGCAGTTCTTC

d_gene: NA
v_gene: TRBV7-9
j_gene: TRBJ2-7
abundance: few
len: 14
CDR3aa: CASSFEISWYEQYF
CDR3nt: TGTGCCAGCAGCTTCGAGATTAGCTGGTACGAGCAGTACTTC

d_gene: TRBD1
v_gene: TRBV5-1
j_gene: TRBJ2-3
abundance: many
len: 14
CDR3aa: CASRYRDRGDTQYF
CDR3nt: TGCGCCAGCAGATACCGGGACAGGGGGGATACGCAGTATTTT

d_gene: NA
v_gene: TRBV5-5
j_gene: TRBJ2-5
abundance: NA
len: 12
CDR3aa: CASSFWEETQYF
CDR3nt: TGTGCCAGCAGCTTTTGGGAAGAGACCCAGTACTTC

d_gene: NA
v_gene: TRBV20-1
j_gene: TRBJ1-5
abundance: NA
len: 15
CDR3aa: CSARVVGGGNQPQHF
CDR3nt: TGCAGTGCTAGAGTGGTGGGGGGCGGCAATCAGCCCCAGCATTTT

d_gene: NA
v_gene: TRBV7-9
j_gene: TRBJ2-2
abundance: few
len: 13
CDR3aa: CASSPVLAGELFF
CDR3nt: TGTGCCAGCAGCCCTGTACTTGCCGGGGAGCTGTTTTTT

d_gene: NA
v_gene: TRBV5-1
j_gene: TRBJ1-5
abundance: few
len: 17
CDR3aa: CASSFILRTSRNQPQHF
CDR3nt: TGCGCCAGCAGCTTTATCCTTAGGACATCCCGCAATCAGCCCCAGCATTTT

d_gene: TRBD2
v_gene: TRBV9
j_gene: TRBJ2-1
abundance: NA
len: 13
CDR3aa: CASSRLAGNEQFF
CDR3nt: TGTGCCAGCAGCCGACTAGCGGGAAATGAGCAGTTCTTC

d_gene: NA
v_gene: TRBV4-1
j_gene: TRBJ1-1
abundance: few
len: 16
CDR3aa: CASSQDLWYLGAEAFF
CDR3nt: TGCGCCAGCAGCCAAGATCTGTGGTACTTGGGGGCTGAAGCTTTCTTT

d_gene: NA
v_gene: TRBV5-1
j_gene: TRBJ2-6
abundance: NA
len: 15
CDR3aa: CASGPLTSGANVLTF
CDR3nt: TGCGCCAGCGGCCCCCTGACCTCTGGGGCCAACGTCCTGACTTTC

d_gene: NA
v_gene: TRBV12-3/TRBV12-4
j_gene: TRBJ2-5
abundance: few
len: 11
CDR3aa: CASGSGFNVYF
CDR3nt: TGTGCCAGCGGATCAGGGTTTAACGTGTACTTC

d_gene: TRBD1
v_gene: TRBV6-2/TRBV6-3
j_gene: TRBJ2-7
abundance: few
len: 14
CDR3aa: CASRTDRVTHEQYF
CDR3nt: TGTGCCAGCAGAACCGACAGGGTGACGCACGAGCAGTACTTC

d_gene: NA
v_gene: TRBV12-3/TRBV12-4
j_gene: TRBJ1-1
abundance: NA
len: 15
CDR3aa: CASSFGFGAGTEAFF
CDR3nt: TGTGCCAGCAGTTTTGGGTTCGGGGCAGGCACTGAAGCTTTCTTT

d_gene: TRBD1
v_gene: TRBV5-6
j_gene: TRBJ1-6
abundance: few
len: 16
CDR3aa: CASSFPDRGGSSPLHF
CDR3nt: TGTGCCAGCAGCTTTCCTGACAGGGGTGGTAGTTCACCCCTCCACTTT

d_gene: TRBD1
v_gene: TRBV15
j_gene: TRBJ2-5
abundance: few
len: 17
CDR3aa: CATSRGTLGQARETQYF
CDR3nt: TGTGCCACCAGCAGAGGGACCCTGGGACAGGCCCGGGAGACCCAGTACTTC